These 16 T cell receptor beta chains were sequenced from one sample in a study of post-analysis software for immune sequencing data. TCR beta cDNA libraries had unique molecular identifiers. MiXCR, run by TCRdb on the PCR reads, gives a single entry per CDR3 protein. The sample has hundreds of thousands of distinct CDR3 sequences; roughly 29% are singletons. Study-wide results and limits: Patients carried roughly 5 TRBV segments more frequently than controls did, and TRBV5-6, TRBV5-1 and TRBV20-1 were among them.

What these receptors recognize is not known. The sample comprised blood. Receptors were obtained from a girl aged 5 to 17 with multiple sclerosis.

CDR3 nucleotide sequence: TGTGCCAGCAGCCCGACTGTCGAACAGGGTCCCTACGAGCAGTACTTC. It codes for CASSPTVEQGPYEQYF. The chain uses TRBV9 and TRBJ2-7; perhaps TRBD1 as D (6 bases). CDR1 is SGDLS, CDR2 YYNGEE, per germline. This CDR3 has 16 residues. V lost 4 bases to trimming and J lost 2 bases, with 19 bases between them.

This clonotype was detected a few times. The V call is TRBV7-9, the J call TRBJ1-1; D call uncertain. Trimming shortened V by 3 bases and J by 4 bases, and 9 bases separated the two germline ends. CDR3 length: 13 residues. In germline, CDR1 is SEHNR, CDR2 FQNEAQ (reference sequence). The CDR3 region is CASSFGFGTEAFF. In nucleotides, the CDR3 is TGTGCCAGCAGCTTCGGGTTTGGCACTGAAGCTTTCTTT.

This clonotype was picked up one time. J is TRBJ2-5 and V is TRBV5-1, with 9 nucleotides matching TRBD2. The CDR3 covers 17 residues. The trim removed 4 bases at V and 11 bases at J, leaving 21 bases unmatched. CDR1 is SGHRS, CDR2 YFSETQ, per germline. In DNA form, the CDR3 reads TGCGCCAGCAGCCCTGGGGTGGCGGGAGGGCCCTTCAACGGGCAGTACTTC. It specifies CASSPGVAGGPFNGQYF.

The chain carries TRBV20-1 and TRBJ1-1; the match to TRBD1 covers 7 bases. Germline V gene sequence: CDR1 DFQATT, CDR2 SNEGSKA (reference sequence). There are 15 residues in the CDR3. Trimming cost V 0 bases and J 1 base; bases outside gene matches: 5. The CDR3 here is CSARDSGTANTEAFF. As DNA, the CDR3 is TGCAGTGCTAGAGACTCCGGGACAGCGAACACTGAAGCTTTCTTT.

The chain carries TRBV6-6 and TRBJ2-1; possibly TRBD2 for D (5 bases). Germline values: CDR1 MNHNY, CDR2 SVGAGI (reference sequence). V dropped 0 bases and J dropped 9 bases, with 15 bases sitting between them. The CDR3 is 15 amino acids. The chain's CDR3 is CASSYSSGVATEQFF. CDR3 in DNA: TGTGCCAGCAGTTACTCGTCCGGGGTAGCAACTGAGCAGTTCTTC.

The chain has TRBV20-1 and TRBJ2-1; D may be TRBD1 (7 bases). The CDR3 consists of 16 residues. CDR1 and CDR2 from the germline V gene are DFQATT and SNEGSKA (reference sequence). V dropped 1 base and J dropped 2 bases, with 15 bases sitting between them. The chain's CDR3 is CSARVPQGGAYNEQFF. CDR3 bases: TGCAGTGCTAGAGTCCCCCAGGGGGGCGCCTACAATGAGCAGTTCTTC.

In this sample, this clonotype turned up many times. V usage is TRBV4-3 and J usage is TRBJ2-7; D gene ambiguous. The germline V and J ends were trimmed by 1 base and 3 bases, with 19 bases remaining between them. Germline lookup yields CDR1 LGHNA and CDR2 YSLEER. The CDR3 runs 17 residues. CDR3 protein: CASSQGLGSRNLYEQYF. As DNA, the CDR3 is TGCGCCAGCAGCCAAGGCCTTGGGTCGCGGAACCTCTACGAGCAGTACTTC.

This CDR3 is CSANHRGRGNTIYF. The CDR3, as DNA: TGCAGTGCTAACCACAGGGGGCGAGGAAACACCATATATTTT. This chain links TRBV20-1 with TRBJ1-3, with TRBD1 matching 9 bases. The CDR3 covers 14 residues. V shed 4 bases, J shed 4 bases, and the junction held 5 bases outside the gene matches. Germline values: CDR1 DFQATT, CDR2 SNEGSKA (reference sequence).

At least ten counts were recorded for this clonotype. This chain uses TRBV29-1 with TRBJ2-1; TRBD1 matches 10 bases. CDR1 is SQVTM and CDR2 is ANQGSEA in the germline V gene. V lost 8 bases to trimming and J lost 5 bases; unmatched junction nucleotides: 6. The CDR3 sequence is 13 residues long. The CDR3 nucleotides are TGCAGCTTCTCGGGACAGGGGAACAATGAGCAGTTCTTC. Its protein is CSFSGQGNNEQFF.

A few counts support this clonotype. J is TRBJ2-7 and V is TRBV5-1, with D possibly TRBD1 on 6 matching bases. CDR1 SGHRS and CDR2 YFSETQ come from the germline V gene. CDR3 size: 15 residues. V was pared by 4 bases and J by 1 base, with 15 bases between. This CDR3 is CASSTNRAPSYEQYF. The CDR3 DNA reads TGCGCCAGCAGCACCAACAGGGCACCATCCTACGAGCAGTACTTC.

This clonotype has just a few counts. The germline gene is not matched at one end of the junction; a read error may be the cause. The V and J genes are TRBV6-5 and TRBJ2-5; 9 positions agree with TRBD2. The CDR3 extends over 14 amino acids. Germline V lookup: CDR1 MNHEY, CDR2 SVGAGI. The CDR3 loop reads CASSKAGGQGTQYF. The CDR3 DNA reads TGTGCCAGCAGCAAAGCGGGGGGACAAGGGACCCAGTACTTC.

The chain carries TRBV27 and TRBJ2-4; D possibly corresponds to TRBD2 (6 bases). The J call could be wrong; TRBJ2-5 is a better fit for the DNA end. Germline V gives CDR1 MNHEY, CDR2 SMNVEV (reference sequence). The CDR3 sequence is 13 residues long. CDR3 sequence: CASSLYVGGTQYF. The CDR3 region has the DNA TGTGCCAGCAGTTTATACGTCGGGGGGACCCAGTACTTC.

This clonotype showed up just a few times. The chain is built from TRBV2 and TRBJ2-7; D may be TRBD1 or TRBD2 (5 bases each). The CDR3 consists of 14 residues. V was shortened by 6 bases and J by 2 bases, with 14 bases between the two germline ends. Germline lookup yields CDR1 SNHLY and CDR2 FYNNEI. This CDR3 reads CASSGAIRPYEQYF. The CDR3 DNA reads TGTGCCAGCAGCGGGGCAATCCGACCCTACGAGCAGTACTTC.

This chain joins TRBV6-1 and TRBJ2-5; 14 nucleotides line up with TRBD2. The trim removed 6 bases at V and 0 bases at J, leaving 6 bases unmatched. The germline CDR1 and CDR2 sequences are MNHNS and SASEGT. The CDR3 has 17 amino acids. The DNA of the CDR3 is TGTGCCAGCAGCCCCGGACTAGCGGGAGGATACCAAGAGACCCAGTACTTC. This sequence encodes CASSPGLAGGYQETQYF.

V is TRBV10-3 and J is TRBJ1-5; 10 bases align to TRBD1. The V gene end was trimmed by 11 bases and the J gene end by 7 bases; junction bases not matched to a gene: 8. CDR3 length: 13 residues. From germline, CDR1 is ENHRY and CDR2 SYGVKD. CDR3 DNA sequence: TGTGCCTCAACCGGGACAGGGGACCAGCCCCAGCATTTT. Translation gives CASTGTGDQPQHF.

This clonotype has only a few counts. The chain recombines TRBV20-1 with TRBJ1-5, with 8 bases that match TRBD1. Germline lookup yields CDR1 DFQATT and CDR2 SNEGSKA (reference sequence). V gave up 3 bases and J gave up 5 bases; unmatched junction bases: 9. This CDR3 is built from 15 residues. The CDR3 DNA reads TGCAGTGCTAGGCCCGCCAGGGGACAGGATCAGCCCCAGCATTTT. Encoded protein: CSARPARGQDQPQHF.